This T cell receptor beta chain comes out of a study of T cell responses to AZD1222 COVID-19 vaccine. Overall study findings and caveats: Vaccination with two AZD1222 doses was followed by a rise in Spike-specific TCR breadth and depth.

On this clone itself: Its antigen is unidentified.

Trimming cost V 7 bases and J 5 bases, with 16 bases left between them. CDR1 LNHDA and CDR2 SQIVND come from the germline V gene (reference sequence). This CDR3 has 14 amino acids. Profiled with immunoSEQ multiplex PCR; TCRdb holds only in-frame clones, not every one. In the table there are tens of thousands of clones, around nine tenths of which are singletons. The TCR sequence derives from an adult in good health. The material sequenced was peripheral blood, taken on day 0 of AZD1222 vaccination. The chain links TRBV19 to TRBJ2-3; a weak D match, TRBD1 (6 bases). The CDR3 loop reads CASTRGTGKDTQYF. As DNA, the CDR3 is TGTGCCAGTACCAGAGGAACAGGGAAAGATACGCAGTATTTT. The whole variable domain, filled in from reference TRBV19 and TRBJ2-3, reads DGGITQSPKYLFRKEGQNVTLSCEQNLNHDAMYWYRQDPGQGLRLIYYSQIVNDFQKGDIAEGYSVSREKKESFPLTVTSAQKNPTAFYLCASTRGTGKDTQYFGPGTRLTVL.